These T cell receptor beta chains were read from a single sample in a study of cytomegalovirus exposure and HLA in healthy donors. Libraries were prepared by immunoSEQ multiplex PCR; TCRdb keeps only in-frame clonotypes and omits some of them. This table holds about 110,000 clones, roughly 69% found once. The source material was PBMCs. The receptors were gathered from a woman aged 25 to 39 in good health and CMV-seronegative. The CDR3 runs from the conserved cysteine through the conserved F or W. The D gene is left open where the match is weak. Only part of the rows carry a size: once, few, many, or a class if the clone is expanded.

cdr3_aa	cdr3_nt	d_call	clone_size	v_call	j_call
CASSGTLTTPGANVLTF	TGCGCCAGCAGCGGGACTCTCACCACACCCGGGGCCAACGTCCTGACTTTC	NA	few	TRBV5-1	TRBJ2-6
CASTTAGSSTDTQYF	TGTGCCAGCACCACAGCGGGGTCCAGCACAGATACGCAGTATTTT	TRBD2	NA	TRBV9	TRBJ2-3
CASSLEVASNEQFF	TGCGCCAGCAGCTTGGAGGTAGCGAGCAATGAGCAGTTCTTC	NA	once	TRBV5-1	TRBJ2-1
CASSQEGGGSQETQYF	TGTGCCAGCAGCCAAGAGGGGGGAGGCTCACAAGAGACCCAGTACTTC	NA	few	TRBV4-2	TRBJ2-5
CSAPWRGRQYF	TGCAGTGCCCCGTGGCGGGGAAGGCAGTACTTC	NA	NA	TRBV20-1	TRBJ2-7
CASSKVRSKLVQRFEKLFF	TGTGCCAGCAGCAAGGTTCGAAGCAAACTCGTCCAGCGATTTGAAAAACTGTTTTTT	NA	NA	TRBV21-1	TRBJ1-4
CASSVDSGIAYNEQFF	TGTGCCAGCAGCGTAGATAGCGGGATTGCCTACAATGAGCAGTTCTTC	TRBD2	few	TRBV9	TRBJ2-1
CATSSVQGAEQFF	TGTGCCACCAGCAGTGTACAGGGCGCTGAGCAGTTCTTC	NA	NA	TRBV15	TRBJ2-1
CASSVNARLARSEQFF	TGTGCCAGCAGCGTAAACGCCAGACTAGCTCGGAGTGAGCAGTTCTTC	TRBD2	once	TRBV9	TRBJ2-1
CSVEGREGAYNEQFF	TGCAGCGTTGAGGGTCGGGAGGGCGCCTACAATGAGCAGTTCTTC	TRBD2	NA	TRBV29-1	TRBJ2-1
CASSLEQVNTEAFF	TGTGCCAGCAGCTTAGAGCAGGTGAACACTGAAGCTTTCTTT	NA	few	TRBV7-8	TRBJ1-1
CASSLLGTATNEQFF	TGTGCCAGCAGTTTATTGGGGACAGCTACCAATGAGCAGTTCTTC	TRBD1	few	TRBV27	TRBJ2-1
CASSWGRGETQYF	TGTGCCAGCAGTTGGGGGCGTGGGGAGACCCAGTACTTC	NA	NA	TRBV27	TRBJ2-5
CASSVEGQGYSPLHF	TGTGCCAGCAGCGTAGAGGGACAGGGGTATTCACCCCTCCACTTT	TRBD1	NA	TRBV9	TRBJ1-6
CASSERASGRAFSDTQYF	TGTGCCAGCAGTGAAAGGGCTAGCGGGAGGGCCTTTTCAGATACGCAGTATTTT	TRBD2	NA	TRBV6-1	TRBJ2-3
CAGLEDRGLDEQFF	TGTGCCGGATTGGAGGACAGGGGTTTGGATGAGCAGTTCTTC	TRBD1	NA	TRBV2	TRBJ2-1
CASSTSGGQPQHF	TGTGCCAGCAGCACATCCGGAGGTCAGCCCCAGCATTTT	NA	once	TRBV7-9	TRBJ1-5
CASSTDSSSYNEQFF	TGTGCCAGTAGTACAGACTCGAGCTCCTACAATGAGCAGTTCTTC	NA	NA	TRBV19	TRBJ2-1
CASSLVEGGDGYTF	TGTGCCAGCAGCTTGGTTGAGGGAGGCGATGGCTACACCTTC	NA	NA	TRBV5-6	TRBJ1-2
CASSLGGREPFYEQYF	TGCGCCAGCAGCCTAGGGGGGCGGGAGCCATTTTACGAGCAGTACTTC	NA	NA	TRBV5-1	TRBJ2-7
CASREQGAGTQYF	TGTGCCAGCAGAGAACAGGGGGCTGGGACCCAGTACTTC	TRBD1	NA	TRBV6-1	TRBJ2-5
CSSPLGANVLTF	TGTTCCAGCCCCCTTGGGGCCAACGTCCTGACTTTC	NA	NA	TRBV7-9	TRBJ2-6
CASSSRGRYEQYF	TGTGCCAGCAGCTCCAGGGGGAGGTACGAGCAGTACTTC	NA	NA	TRBV27	TRBJ2-7
CASSLEQGAPNTGELFF	TGTGCCAGCAGTTTGGAACAGGGGGCACCGAACACCGGGGAGCTGTTTTTT	TRBD1	NA	TRBV28	TRBJ2-2
CASSEVAGGGDTQYF	TGTGCCAGCAGTGAAGTGGCGGGAGGAGGTGATACGCAGTATTTT	TRBD2	NA	TRBV2	TRBJ2-3
CASTLSRDTTYEQYF	TGTGCCAGCACCCTGTCCCGGGACACCACCTACGAGCAGTACTTC	NA	once	TRBV28	TRBJ2-7
CASSRYLSGVSYNEQFF	TGTGCCAGCAGCAGATACCTTAGCGGGGTCTCCTACAATGAGCAGTTCTTC	TRBD2	NA	TRBV27	TRBJ2-1
CASSVGKRGKEEKLFF	TGTGCCAGCAGCGTAGGAAAGAGAGGGAAGGAAGAAAAACTGTTTTTT	NA	NA	TRBV9	TRBJ1-4
CASSDLITSLAYNEQFF	TGTGCCAGTAGTGACTTAATAACAAGCCTAGCCTACAATGAGCAGTTCTTC	NA	once	TRBV19	TRBJ2-1